This entry features one T cell receptor (beta chain) sequence. Its antigen is undetermined. Germline CDR1 reads MDHEN; CDR2 reads SYDVKM. J lost 7 bases, V lost 6 bases, and 24 bases had no gene match. The CDR3 loop spans 20 amino acids. This sample was included in a study of OX40 agonist ivuxolimab in advanced cancers. Broader study findings: More expanded clones were seen, on average, in CD8+ T cells than in CD4+.

This table comes from immunoSEQ multiplex PCR, and its TCRdb copy is limited to in-frame clones, with some not included. The table includes about 80,000 clones, 90% to 95% detected once. The sequencing used CD4+ or CD8+ T cells sorted from blood, collected in a trial of the OX40 agonist ivuxolimab. V and J are TRBV28 and TRBJ2-2, with 9 nucleotides matching TRBD1. This clonotype originated in an adult with an advanced solid tumor such as melanoma, head and neck, liver or kidney cancer. In DNA form, the CDR3 reads TGTGCCAGCAGCCACCGATGGGCCCCACACCGGGACAGGGAGATCGGGGAGCTGTTTTTT. Its translation: CASSHRWAPHRDREIGELFF.